This T cell receptor (beta chain) was sequenced during a study of cytomegalovirus exposure and HLA in healthy donors. Repertoires were generated with immunoSEQ multiplex PCR, while TCRdb's copy carries only in-frame clones and drops some. Here the sample spans a few hundred thousand clones, 75% to 90% being singletons. CDR1 and CDR2 (germline): SGHAT, FQNNGV. CDR3 length: 17 residues. V lost 4 bases to trimming and J lost 2 bases, with 21 bases between them. It was the approximately 120-subject validation cohort, separate from the approximately 670-subject first cohort, to which the donors belonged. The chain has TRBV11-2 and TRBJ2-7; possible D gene TRBD2, 5 bases. The sequenced sample consisted of PBMCs. This TCR was sampled from a woman under 30 in good health and CMV-seronegative. DNA for the CDR3: TGTGCCAGCAGCTCCAAGAATATCCGACTACCTCCCTACGAGCAGTACTTC. This gives the protein CASSSKNIRLPPYEQYF.